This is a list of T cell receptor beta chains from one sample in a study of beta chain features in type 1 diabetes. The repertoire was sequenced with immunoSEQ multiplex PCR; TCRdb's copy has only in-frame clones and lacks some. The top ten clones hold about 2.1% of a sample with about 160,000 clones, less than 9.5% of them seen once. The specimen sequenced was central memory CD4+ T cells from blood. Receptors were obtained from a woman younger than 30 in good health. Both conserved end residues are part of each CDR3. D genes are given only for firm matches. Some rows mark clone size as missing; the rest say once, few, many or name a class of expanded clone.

CDR3 DNA: TGTGCCAGCAGCCAAGATCAAAACGTGCGGGGAAGTCAGCCCCAGCATTTT
CDR3 protein: CASSQDQNVRGSQPQHF
V gene: TRBV4-2
D gene: -
clone size: -
J gene: TRBJ1-5

CDR3 DNA: TGTGCCAGCAGCGGAGGGTGGGTTGACACCGGGGAGCTGTTTTTT
CDR3 protein: CASSGGWVDTGELFF
V gene: TRBV5-8
D gene: -
clone size: -
J gene: TRBJ2-2

CDR3 DNA: TGTGCCAGCAGCTTAGTTGGGCCAGTGGAGACCCAGTACTTC
CDR3 protein: CASSLVGPVETQYF
V gene: TRBV11-2
D gene: -
clone size: -
J gene: TRBJ2-5

CDR3 DNA: TGTGCCAGCAGCTATGCCGGGGTTAACACCGGGGAGCTGTTTTTT
CDR3 protein: CASSYAGVNTGELFF
V gene: TRBV7-2
D gene: -
clone size: many
J gene: TRBJ2-2

CDR3 DNA: TGCGCCAGCAGCGAACGGACAGCACAAGAGACCCAGTACTTC
CDR3 protein: CASSERTAQETQYF
V gene: TRBV5-1
D gene: -
clone size: few
J gene: TRBJ2-5

CDR3 DNA: TGTGCCAGCAGCTTAGCTGGGGGACAGAGTTACTCACCCCTCCACTTT
CDR3 protein: CASSLAGGQSYSPLHF
V gene: TRBV7-2
D gene: TRBD1
clone size: few
J gene: TRBJ1-6

CDR3 DNA: TGCGCCAGCAGCGGGTCGGGGGGCCCCTACGAGCAGTACTTC
CDR3 protein: CASSGSGGPYEQYF
V gene: TRBV5-1
D gene: -
clone size: -
J gene: TRBJ2-7

CDR3 DNA: TGTGCCTGGACGACAGCAGATACGCAGTATTTT
CDR3 protein: CAWTTADTQYF
V gene: TRBV30
D gene: -
clone size: few
J gene: TRBJ2-3

CDR3 DNA: TGTGCCAGTAGTATACTGGCAGCTAGCGGGGTGAGAGATACGCAGTATTTT
CDR3 protein: CASSILAASGVRDTQYF
V gene: TRBV19
D gene: TRBD2
clone size: few
J gene: TRBJ2-3

CDR3 DNA: TGTGCCAGTAGTATCCAGGGAGAGACCCAGTACTTC
CDR3 protein: CASSIQGETQYF
V gene: TRBV19
D gene: -
clone size: few
J gene: TRBJ2-5

CDR3 DNA: TGTGCCAGCAGTGAAACAGGGGCGAGCAATCAGCCCCAGCATTTT
CDR3 protein: CASSETGASNQPQHF
V gene: TRBV2
D gene: TRBD1
clone size: few
J gene: TRBJ1-5

CDR3 DNA: TGTGCCAGCAGCCCAACAGATACGCAGTATTTT
CDR3 protein: CASSPTDTQYF
V gene: TRBV7-2
D gene: -
clone size: -
J gene: TRBJ2-3

CDR3 DNA: TGTGCCAGCAGCTTAAAGGGGCTAGCGGGGAGCTACGAGCAGTACTTC
CDR3 protein: CASSLKGLAGSYEQYF
V gene: TRBV13
D gene: TRBD2
clone size: few
J gene: TRBJ2-7

CDR3 DNA: TGTGCCAGCAGCCTAACATACAGGGGGAGCTCTGGAAACACCATATATTTT
CDR3 protein: CASSLTYRGSSGNTIYF
V gene: TRBV9
D gene: TRBD1
clone size: -
J gene: TRBJ1-3

CDR3 DNA: TGTGCCAGCAGTTACTCTCGACTCTACGAGCAGTACTTC
CDR3 protein: CASSYSRLYEQYF
V gene: TRBV6-5
D gene: -
clone size: -
J gene: TRBJ2-7

CDR3 DNA: TGCGCCAGCAGTGGCGGGACAGGGGATCGAGAGACCCAGTACTTC
CDR3 protein: CASSGGTGDRETQYF
V gene: TRBV10-2
D gene: TRBD1
clone size: -
J gene: TRBJ2-5

CDR3 DNA: TGTGCCAGCAGGGGCGGGGGTGACAATGAGCAGTTCTTC
CDR3 protein: CASRGGGDNEQFF
V gene: TRBV7-9
D gene: TRBD2
clone size: few
J gene: TRBJ2-1

CDR3 DNA: TGCGCCAGCAGCTCGGACAGGTCGACGAATACGCAGTATTTT
CDR3 protein: CASSSDRSTNTQYF
V gene: TRBV5-1
D gene: TRBD1
clone size: few
J gene: TRBJ2-3

CDR3 DNA: TGTGCCAGCTCAGCCGGGACTAGTATTAATGAGCAGTTCTTC
CDR3 protein: CASSAGTSINEQFF
V gene: TRBV18
D gene: TRBD2
clone size: -
J gene: TRBJ2-1

CDR3 DNA: TGTGCCAGCAGCCAGGGAGACGGGAGGGCCAAAAACATTCAGTACTTC
CDR3 protein: CASSQGDGRAKNIQYF
V gene: TRBV21-1
D gene: -
clone size: -
J gene: TRBJ2-4

CDR3 DNA: TGTGCCAGCAGCCCTGGACAGCCTGGCACAGATACGCAGTATTTT
CDR3 protein: CASSPGQPGTDTQYF
V gene: TRBV5-4
D gene: -
clone size: few
J gene: TRBJ2-3

CDR3 DNA: TGTGCCAGCAGCGTAGCCGGGACTAATGCCTACGAGCAGTACTTC
CDR3 protein: CASSVAGTNAYEQYF
V gene: TRBV9
D gene: TRBD2
clone size: -
J gene: TRBJ2-7

CDR3 DNA: TGTGCCAGCAGAGCCGGACAGGGGACCACCTCCTACGAGCAGTACTTC
CDR3 protein: CASRAGQGTTSYEQYF
V gene: TRBV6-6
D gene: TRBD1
clone size: -
J gene: TRBJ2-7

CDR3 DNA: TGTGCCAGTAGTAGACAGGGGCGTTATAGCAATCAGCCCCAGCATTTT
CDR3 protein: CASSRQGRYSNQPQHF
V gene: TRBV19
D gene: TRBD1
clone size: few
J gene: TRBJ1-5

CDR3 DNA: TGTGCCAGCAGTTACGGAGGGACAGATACGCAGTATTTT
CDR3 protein: CASSYGGTDTQYF
V gene: TRBV6-5
D gene: -
clone size: few
J gene: TRBJ2-3

CDR3 DNA: TGCGCCAGCAGGTCGACTAGCGGGGGCTACGAGCAGTACTTC
CDR3 protein: CASRSTSGGYEQYF
V gene: TRBV5-1
D gene: TRBD2
clone size: -
J gene: TRBJ2-7

CDR3 DNA: TGTGCCAGCAGCTTAGTAGCGGGGGGAACAGATACGCAGTATTTT
CDR3 protein: CASSLVAGGTDTQYF
V gene: TRBV7-2
D gene: TRBD2
clone size: few
J gene: TRBJ2-3

CDR3 DNA: TGTGCCAGCAGCTTGCCAGGCACGAGCTCTGGAAACACCATATATTTT
CDR3 protein: CASSLPGTSSGNTIYF
V gene: TRBV5-6
D gene: -
clone size: -
J gene: TRBJ1-3

CDR3 DNA: TGTGCCAGCAGCTCGACAGGTCCCCACTACAATGAGCAGTTCTTC
CDR3 protein: CASSSTGPHYNEQFF
V gene: TRBV7-9
D gene: -
clone size: few
J gene: TRBJ2-1

CDR3 DNA: TGTGCCAGCAGCTACAGCAGCGGAGGTGGGTCGGATACGCAGTATTTT
CDR3 protein: CASSYSSGGGSDTQYF
V gene: TRBV7-2
D gene: -
clone size: -
J gene: TRBJ2-3

CDR3 DNA: TGCAGCGTCTTGGGCCAGATGAACACTGAAGCTTTCTTT
CDR3 protein: CSVLGQMNTEAFF
V gene: TRBV29-1
D gene: -
clone size: few
J gene: TRBJ1-1

CDR3 DNA: TGTGCCAGCAGCCCCCAGAGGGGGCGGGATACGCAGTATTTT
CDR3 protein: CASSPQRGRDTQYF
V gene: TRBV7-2
D gene: TRBD1
clone size: -
J gene: TRBJ2-3

CDR3 DNA: TGTGCCAGCGCTGTAGCCACCTACGAGCAGTACTTC
CDR3 protein: CASAVATYEQYF
V gene: TRBV6-1
D gene: -
clone size: few
J gene: TRBJ2-7

CDR3 DNA: TGTGCCAGTAGTGAGCGGGGGGTATACAATGAGCAGTTCTTC
CDR3 protein: CASSERGVYNEQFF
V gene: TRBV19
D gene: TRBD2
clone size: few
J gene: TRBJ2-1

CDR3 DNA: TGTGCTAGCAGCCCCGGGACTAGCGGCAATGAGCAGTTCTTC
CDR3 protein: CASSPGTSGNEQFF
V gene: TRBV7-7
D gene: TRBD2
clone size: few
J gene: TRBJ2-1

CDR3 DNA: TGTGCCAGCAGCTTAAACAGCTACAATGAGCAGTTCTTC
CDR3 protein: CASSLNSYNEQFF
V gene: TRBV7-2
D gene: -
clone size: -
J gene: TRBJ2-1

CDR3 DNA: TGTGCCTGGAGTGATATGGGGGGAGCTGAAGCTTTCTTT
CDR3 protein: CAWSDMGGAEAFF
V gene: TRBV30
D gene: -
clone size: few
J gene: TRBJ1-1

CDR3 DNA: TGTGCCAGCAGCGATCGACTAGCGGGGGCTAATGAGCAGTTCTTC
CDR3 protein: CASSDRLAGANEQFF
V gene: TRBV2
D gene: TRBD2
clone size: -
J gene: TRBJ2-1

CDR3 DNA: TGTGCCAGCAGTCTTTCAGGGGACTATGGCTACACCTTC
CDR3 protein: CASSLSGDYGYTF
V gene: TRBV2
D gene: -
clone size: -
J gene: TRBJ1-2

CDR3 DNA: TGTGCCAGCAGCTTACAAGCGGTCCAAGAGACCCAGTACTTC
CDR3 protein: CASSLQAVQETQYF
V gene: TRBV13
D gene: -
clone size: few
J gene: TRBJ2-5

CDR3 DNA: TGTGCCAGCAGTGTGTTAGCGGGGTACAATGAGCAGTTCTTC
CDR3 protein: CASSVLAGYNEQFF
V gene: TRBV25-1
D gene: TRBD2
clone size: few
J gene: TRBJ2-1

CDR3 DNA: TGTGCCAGCAGTTTGGGTGGGGCTGGAGATACGCAGTATTTT
CDR3 protein: CASSLGGAGDTQYF
V gene: TRBV5-4
D gene: -
clone size: few
J gene: TRBJ2-3

CDR3 DNA: TGTGCCAGCAGTTGGCAAGGGGGCTCCTACGAGCAGTACTTC
CDR3 protein: CASSWQGGSYEQYF
V gene: TRBV6-5
D gene: -
clone size: -
J gene: TRBJ2-7

CDR3 DNA: TGTGCCAGCAAAGTGACAGGGGAGAACACTGAAGCTTTCTTT
CDR3 protein: CASKVTGENTEAFF
V gene: TRBV6-5
D gene: TRBD1
clone size: few
J gene: TRBJ1-1